These 20 T cell receptor beta chains originate from one sample sequenced in a study of CD4 T cells in relation to SARS-CoV-2 and coronaviruses. Unexposed donor CD4+ T cells date from about 2011-2018, before the COVID-19 pandemic. Isolation of CD4+ T cells took place after about 9 days in culture. These receptors' targets are unknown. The table came from immunoSEQ multiplex PCR; TCRdb's copy has only in-frame clones and leaves some out. Here the sample spans more than 25,000 clones, nearly 80% being singletons. Sequencing used CD4+ T cells from PBMCs, cultured in vitro. These receptors were collected from a human donor in good health.

This clone was seen a handful of times. This rearrangement joins TRBV7-2 to TRBJ2-7, with 8 positions matching TRBD1. CDR1 and CDR2 (germline): SGHTA, FQGNSA. V was clipped by 1 base and J by 4 bases; unmatched bases: 3. This CDR3 is built from 14 residues. CDR3 DNA sequence: TGTGCCAGCAGCTTAGTTCAGGGGGCATACGAGCAGTACTTC. It encodes CASSLVQGAYEQYF.

This clone has only one observation. The chain recombines TRBV29-1 with TRBJ1-5; D possibly corresponds to TRBD1 (5 bases). V was cut by 4 bases and J by 0 bases, with 7 bases left in between. The germline gives CDR1 SQVTM, CDR2 ANQGSEA. This CDR3 contains 13 residues. The CDR3 loop is CSVGGNSNQPQHF. The CDR3 nucleotides are TGCAGCGTTGGGGGGAATAGCAATCAGCCCCAGCATTTT.

V usage is TRBV10-3 and J usage is TRBJ2-5; TRBD1 matches at 8 bases. CDR1 is ENHRY and CDR2 is SYGVKD in the germline V gene. Unmatched junction bases numbered 9, after V lost 10 bases and J lost 5 bases. This CDR3 is built from 13 residues. This CDR3 is CATRGRDSETQYF. Here the CDR3 DNA reads TGTGCCACCAGGGGGCGGGACAGTGAGACCCAGTACTTC.

This clone was picked up one time. The chain links TRBV23-1 to TRBJ2-3; 7 bases are shared with TRBD1. TRBV23-1 is given ORF status, its function remaining uncertain. The CDR3 extends over 15 amino acids. After removal of 9 bases from V and 4 bases from J, the junction contained 13 bases not matched to a gene. The CDR3 DNA reads as TGCGCCAGGGTTGAAAACAGGGGATATCCAGATACGCAGTATTTT. As protein: CARVENRGYPDTQYF.

The V and J genes are TRBV9 and TRBJ2-2; TRBD1 agrees at 8 bases. The CDR3 runs to 16 residues. The germline V gene has CDR1 SGDLS and CDR2 YYNGEE. The V and J ends lost 4 bases and 3 bases, in that order; junction bases with no gene match: 8. This CDR3 is CASSTRQGWDTGELFF. The CDR3 DNA reads as TGTGCCAGCAGCACCCGACAGGGGTGGGACACCGGGGAGCTGTTTTTT.

This clone turned up a few times. J is TRBJ2-7 and V is TRBV9; perhaps TRBD2 as D (6 bases). The CDR3 contains 13 residues. Per the germline V gene, CDR1 is SGDLS and CDR2 is YYNGEE. Trimming took 1 base from V and 7 from J, leaving 12 bases between them. The CDR3 DNA sequence: TGTGCCAGCAGCGTATTTGACGGGAGTGAGCAGTACTTC. This gives the protein CASSVFDGSEQYF.

The chain joins TRBV5-1 to TRBJ2-2, with D possibly being TRBD1 (5 bases). V shed 5 bases and J shed 4 bases, with 15 bases lying between them. Germline V gene lookup returns CDR1 SGHRS and CDR2 YFSETQ. The CDR3 runs to 15 residues. Written as DNA, the CDR3 is TGCGCCAGCAGGGGTCTAGAAAGGGGCACCGGGGAGCTGTTTTTT. It codes for CASRGLERGTGELFF. Supplemented by reference TRBV5-1 and TRBJ2-2, the full variable domain reads KAGVTQTPRYLIKTRGQQVTLSCSPISGHRSVSWYQQTPGQGLQFLFEYFSETQRNKGNFPGRFSGRQFSNSRSEMNVSTLELGDSALYLCASRGLERGTGELFFGEGSRLTVL.

The chain recombines TRBV4-3 with TRBJ2-5; 8 bases agree with TRBD2. Germline lookup yields CDR1 LGHNA and CDR2 YSLEER. The J segment lost 4 bases and the V segment lost 3 bases, leaving 7 bases of the junction unmatched. The CDR3 runs 15 residues. This chain's CDR3 is CASSHRLALGETQYF. The CDR3 DNA is TGCGCCAGCAGCCACAGACTAGCGCTCGGAGAGACCCAGTACTTC.

The chain has TRBV5-4 and TRBJ2-5; 11 nucleotides line up with TRBD2. Germline loops: CDR1 SGHNT, CDR2 YYREEE (reference sequence). The CDR3 extends over 16 amino acids. V lost 0 bases to trimming and J lost 1 base; unmatched junction nucleotides: 2. CDR3 sequence: CASSLELAGGQETQYF. The DNA of the CDR3 is TGTGCCAGCAGCTTGGAGCTAGCGGGAGGCCAAGAGACCCAGTACTTC. The entire variable domain, with the rest obtained from reference TRBV5-4 and TRBJ2-5, is as follows: ETGVTQSPTHLIKTRGQQVTLRCSSQSGHNTVSWYQQALGQGPQFIFQYYREEENGRGNFPPRFSGLQFPNYSSELNVNALELDDSALYLCASSLELAGGQETQYFGPGTRLLVL.

CDR3 in amino acids: CASRNRGRDEQYF. CDR3 coding DNA: TGTGCCAGCAGAAACAGGGGGCGGGACGAGCAGTACTTC. This chain joins TRBV7-8 and TRBJ2-7, with TRBD1 matching over 9 bases. Germline loops: CDR1 SGHVS, CDR2 FQNEAQ. The CDR3 sequence is 13 residues long. V dropped 6 bases and J dropped 5; count of bases not matched to a gene: 5.

This chain connects TRBV29-1 to TRBJ1-6, with no clear D. Germline-derived CDR1 and CDR2 are SQVTM and ANQGSEA. The CDR3 has 13 amino acids. Trimming removed 4 bases from V and 7 bases from J, with 11 bases in between. CDR3 DNA: TGCAGCGTTGGTGAAGGAGGGAATTCACCCCTCCACTTT. Residues: CSVGEGGNSPLHF. The whole variable domain, remainder taken from reference TRBV29-1 and TRBJ1-6, is SAVISQKPSRDICQRGTSLTIQCQVDSQVTMMFWYRQQPGQSLTLIATANQGSEATYESGFVIDKFPISRPNLTFSTLTVSNMSPEDSSIYLCSVGEGGNSPLHFGNGTRLTVT.

The V gene is TRBV6-6, the J gene TRBJ1-5; D uncertain. This CDR3 has 13 amino acids. Trimming left V 5 bases short and J 5 bases short, with 10 bases between. Per the germline V gene, CDR1 is MNHNY and CDR2 is SVGAGI (reference sequence). CDR3 DNA: TGTGCCAGCAGTCTGGACGGTTATCAGCCCCAGCATTTT. Translated, it gives CASSLDGYQPQHF.

The rearrangement links TRBV7-2 to TRBJ1-5; no clear D. The CDR3 spans 12 residues. Per the germline V gene, CDR1 is SGHTA and CDR2 is FQGNSA. Trimming shortened V by 2 bases and J by 9 bases, and 8 bases separated the two germline ends. CDR3 protein: CASSLSRWPQHF. CDR3 nucleotides: TGTGCCAGCAGCTTATCTAGGTGGCCCCAGCATTTT.

The chain combines TRBV19 with TRBJ2-3; TRBD2 matches at 13 bases. Germline assignment: CDR1 LNHDA and CDR2 SQIVND (reference sequence). The ends lost 3 bases at V and 1 base at J; junction bases unmatched: 13. This CDR3 has 20 residues. The DNA of the CDR3 is TGTGCCAGTAGTATCCCGGGACTAGCGGGGCTTAGTGGGGGCACAGATACGCAGTATTTT. The encoded protein is CASSIPGLAGLSGGTDTQYF.

The chain uses TRBV19 and TRBJ1-2; 8 nucleotides agree with TRBD1. Germline assignment: CDR1 LNHDA and CDR2 SQIVND (reference sequence). After removal of 4 bases from V and 3 bases from J, the junction contained 7 bases not matched to a gene. The CDR3 consists of 15 residues. CDR3 loop: CASSTYGTGDYGYTF. The CDR3 region has the DNA TGTGCCAGTAGTACCTACGGGACAGGAGACTATGGCTACACCTTC.

This chain joins TRBV5-5 and TRBJ1-1, with D perhaps matching TRBD1 (5 bases). Germline lookup yields CDR1 SGHKS and CDR2 YYEKEE (reference sequence). The CDR3 length is 13 residues. With 2 bases removed from V and 7 bases from J, the gap between germline ends came to 12 bases. In DNA, the CDR3 is TGTGCCAGCAGCTTCGTCGACAGTTTTGAAGCTTTCTTT. Translated: CASSFVDSFEAFF.

This chain uses TRBV4-1 with TRBJ2-2, with TRBD2 matching over 7 bases. Germline-derived CDR1 and CDR2 are MGHRA and YSYEKL. Losses at the gene ends were 3 bases for V and 4 bases for J; bases not matched to a gene: 5. This CDR3 contains 15 residues. The CDR3 region is CASSHGSSGTGELFF. CDR3 nucleotides: TGCGCCAGCAGCCATGGATCTAGCGGCACCGGGGAGCTGTTTTTT.

This rearrangement joins TRBV7-9 to TRBJ1-6; D unclear. V lost 6 bases, J lost 5 bases, and 8 bases lay in between. CDR1 and CDR2 (germline): SEHNR, FQNEAQ (reference sequence). The CDR3 extends over 13 amino acids. The CDR3 region is CASSHGDNSPLHF. The CDR3 DNA follows: TGTGCCAGCAGTCACGGGGATAATTCACCCCTCCACTTT.

The J gene is TRBJ1-5, the V gene TRBV6-2 or TRBV6-3; tentatively, D is TRBD1 (6 bases). V lost 6 bases and J 10 bases, leaving 25 bases between the germline ends. CDR3 length equals 16 residues. Germline V gives CDR1 MNHEY, CDR2 SVGEGT. The DNA of the CDR3 is TGTGCCAGCAGCCCCCCCGGACAGCAGTCTTTAGCTCCCCAGCATTTT. Translating gives CASSPPGQQSLAPQHF.

The CDR3 nucleotides are TGTGCCAGCAGCCCAGACCTCTCCCGGGAGGGCATACTTGTGCAGTACTTC. Its translation: CASSPDLSREGILVQYF. The chain combines TRBV4-2 with TRBJ2-7, with 8 positions matching TRBD2. CDR3 size: 17 residues. In germline, CDR1 is LGHNA, CDR2 YNFKEQ. The ends lost 4 bases at V and 9 bases at J; junction bases unmatched: 20.